Listed below are T cell receptor beta chains from one sample, sequenced in a study of shared clonotypes between healthy human individuals. Profiling relied on immunoSEQ multiplex PCR, and the TCRdb table lists in-frame clones only, not all of them. The sample lists about 380,000 clones, roughly 96% seen once, with 0.32% in the top ten. The specimen sequenced was memory CD8+ T cells sorted from blood. The receptor set was obtained from a man aged 30-40 years in good health. The CDR3 runs from the conserved cysteine through the conserved F or W. The D gene is left open where the match is weak. Clone size is not always given. Where it is, it says once, few, many or a class for expanded clones.

NA	TRBV14	TRBJ2-1	TRBD2	TGTGCCAGCAGCCAACTGCGACTAGCGGGACACAATGAGCAGTTCTTC	CASSQLRLAGHNEQFF
NA	TRBV2	TRBJ2-5	TRBD1	TGTGCCAGCAGTACGATTGGGACAGGGAAGGGAGAGACCCAGTACTTC	CASSTIGTGKGETQYF
NA	TRBV20-1	TRBJ2-7	NA	TGCAGTGCTAGAGGCAGATACGAGCAGTACTTC	CSARGRYEQYF
NA	TRBV6-1	TRBJ2-7	NA	TGTGCCAGCAGGAGGGACGGTTCCTACGAGCAGTACTTC	CASRRDGSYEQYF
NA	TRBV6-5	TRBJ2-1	TRBD2	TGTGCCAGCAGTTACTTAGGGACTAGCGGCTATGAGCAGTTCTTC	CASSYLGTSGYEQFF
NA	TRBV28	TRBJ2-7	TRBD1	TGTGCCAGCAGGCCTCAGGACAGGTACGAGCAGTACTTC	CASRPQDRYEQYF
NA	TRBV20-1	TRBJ2-1	NA	TGCAGTGCTAAAAGCGGGAATGAGCAGTTCTTC	CSAKSGNEQFF
NA	TRBV6-5	TRBJ2-7	NA	TGTGCCAGCAGTTACTCTGGAATATCTCCCTACGAGCAGTACTTC	CASSYSGISPYEQYF
once	TRBV7-9	TRBJ2-1	TRBD1	TGTGCCAGCAGCCTGGGGACAGTAGGGACCGGTGAGCAGTTCTTC	CASSLGTVGTGEQFF
NA	TRBV7-8	TRBJ2-1	TRBD2	TGTGCCAGCAGCTTAGCTAGCGGGAGGCTAAATGAGCAGTTCTTC	CASSLASGRLNEQFF
NA	TRBV7-9	TRBJ2-3	NA	TGTGCCAGCAGCTTCGACACGAGCACAGATACGCAGTATTTT	CASSFDTSTDTQYF
NA	TRBV20-1	TRBJ2-1	NA	TGCAGTGCGTATGAGCAGTTCTTC	CSAYEQFF
few	TRBV5-3	TRBJ2-7	NA	TGTGCCAGAAGCTTTGACCAAGGCCGAGACGAGCAGTACTTC	CARSFDQGRDEQYF
few	TRBV7-9	TRBJ1-3	NA	TGTGCCAGCAGATCTAGGCGGACGGAGAGCTCTGGAAACACCATATATTTT	CASRSRRTESSGNTIYF
NA	TRBV5-1	TRBJ2-1	TRBD2	TGCGCCAGCTCTCTAGCGGGAAGCTCCTACAATGAGCAGTTCTTC	CASSLAGSSYNEQFF
NA	TRBV6-5	TRBJ2-7	TRBD1	TGTGCCAGCAGTTACCGGACAGGTTCCCCCTACGAGCAGTACTTC	CASSYRTGSPYEQYF
NA	TRBV5-1	TRBJ2-1	NA	TGCGCCAGCAGCCCGCCTAAGGGGGTCAATGAGCAGTTCTTC	CASSPPKGVNEQFF
NA	TRBV19	TRBJ2-2	NA	TGTGCCAGTAGTTGGGGGGCCAGCGAGAACACCGGGGAGCTGTTTTTT	CASSWGASENTGELFF
NA	TRBV7-3	TRBJ2-3	NA	TGTGCCAGCAGCTTATCCCCCACAGATACGCAGTATTTT	CASSLSPTDTQYF
NA	TRBV7-9	TRBJ2-1	TRBD1	TGTGCCAGCGGACTTCCGGGACAGGGGAGTAATGAGCAGTTCTTC	CASGLPGQGSNEQFF
once	TRBV6-6	TRBJ1-5	NA	TGTGCCAGCAGTTATGTGAGCAATCAGCCCCAGCATTTT	CASSYVSNQPQHF
NA	TRBV4-1	TRBJ1-4	TRBD1	TGCGCCAGCAGCCGCCGGACAGGCTTAAATGAAAAACTGTTTTTT	CASSRRTGLNEKLFF
NA	TRBV28	TRBJ1-4	NA	TGTGCCAGCAGTGCTGACCTTCTAAATGAAAAACTGTTTTTT	CASSADLLNEKLFF
once	TRBV27	TRBJ1-1	NA	TGTGCCAGCAGTAGCCTCAGGGGCTTGGGCACTGAAGCTTTCTTT	CASSSLRGLGTEAFF
NA	TRBV13	TRBJ2-1	TRBD2	TGTGCCAGCAGTTTCCCGGGACTAGCGGGAGGTAGGTCCTACAATGAGCAGTTCTTC	CASSFPGLAGGRSYNEQFF
NA	TRBV6-1	TRBJ1-2	NA	TGTGCCAGCAGTGAAACTCGATTAGGGGGGGGATTGGGCTATGGCTACACCTTC	CASSETRLGGGLGYGYTF
NA	TRBV19	TRBJ1-1	NA	TGTGCCAGTAGTATCCAACCGGACATGAACACTGAAGCTTTCTTT	CASSIQPDMNTEAFF
NA	TRBV18	TRBJ1-2	NA	TGTGCCAGCTCACCAGCCGGGACGGAGTCTTATGGCTACACCTTC	CASSPAGTESYGYTF
NA	TRBV7-2	TRBJ1-1	NA	TGTGCCAGCAGCCGAACCTGGGGATCGGCTGAAGCTTTCTTT	CASSRTWGSAEAFF
NA	TRBV5-1	TRBJ2-1	TRBD2	TGCGCCAGCGGGGGCGGGAGGGCCGACAATGAGCAGTTCTTC	CASGGGRADNEQFF
once	TRBV13	TRBJ2-3	TRBD2	TGTGCCAGCAACGCAGGCGGGAGGAGGACCTACACAGATACGCAGTATTTT	CASNAGGRRTYTDTQYF
NA	TRBV14	TRBJ1-3	NA	TGTGCCAGCAGCCAAGATTTTGAAGGGGGAAGAACTGGAAACACCATATATTTT	CASSQDFEGGRTGNTIYF
NA	TRBV9	TRBJ2-1	NA	TGTGCCAGCAGTTCAACCGGGACATCCTACAATGAGCAGTTCTTC	CASSSTGTSYNEQFF
NA	TRBV30	TRBJ1-5	TRBD1	TGTGCCTGGAGTGGGGGACAGGGGGCGAGTCAGCCCCAGCATTTT	CAWSGGQGASQPQHF
NA	TRBV7-3	TRBJ2-7	NA	TGTGCCAGCAGCTTAGACTACTCCTACGAGCAGTACTTC	CASSLDYSYEQYF
NA	TRBV14	TRBJ2-1	TRBD2	TGTGCCAGCAGCTTCGGACTAGCCAACTACAATGAGCAGTTCTTC	CASSFGLANYNEQFF
NA	TRBV9	TRBJ2-5	NA	TGTGCCAGCAGCGTAGAGGGGCCGGAGACCCAGTACTTC	CASSVEGPETQYF
NA	TRBV4-1	TRBJ2-3	TRBD2	TGCGTCAGCAGCCAAGTCCGTCTCCGGGAGGGGAAAGATACGCAGTATTTT	CVSSQVRLREGKDTQYF
NA	TRBV4-2	TRBJ1-5	NA	TGTGCCAGCAGCCAAGGCTTCGGGACACAACACAATCAGCCCCAGCATTTT	CASSQGFGTQHNQPQHF
NA	TRBV7-9	TRBJ1-2	NA	TGTGCCAGCAGCTTAGGCGTAGGGGACGGGCATGGCTACACCTTC	CASSLGVGDGHGYTF
NA	TRBV2	TRBJ1-2	TRBD1	TGTGCCAGCTCGGACAGGCTAGGCTATGGCTACACCTTC	CASSDRLGYGYTF
NA	TRBV5-4	TRBJ2-1	NA	TGTGCCAGCAGCTTAATCTTGCGCAGGGATTCCTACAATGAGCAGTTCTTC	CASSLILRRDSYNEQFF
NA	TRBV6-1	TRBJ2-7	NA	TGTGCCAGCAGTGAAGATGGCAGGGCCTACGAGCAGTACTTC	CASSEDGRAYEQYF
once	TRBV27	TRBJ2-3	NA	TGTGCCAGCAGCCCAGGAGATACGCAGTATTTT	CASSPGDTQYF
NA	TRBV5-5	TRBJ1-4	NA	TGTGCCAGCAGCTTGGCGCCCGCAACTAATGAAAAACTGTTTTTT	CASSLAPATNEKLFF
NA	TRBV5-1	TRBJ2-7	TRBD1	TGCGCCAGCAGCCGGGACAGGGGGCCATACGAGCAGTACTTC	CASSRDRGPYEQYF
NA	TRBV20-1	TRBJ2-5	NA	TGCAGTGCCGCGGATAGAGAGACCCAGTACTTC	CSAADRETQYF
NA	TRBV4-1	TRBJ2-7	NA	TGCGCCAGCAGCCAAGTGGGACGGTCTCGCGAGCAGTACTTC	CASSQVGRSREQYF
NA	TRBV10-3	TRBJ1-5	NA	TGTGCCATCAGTGAGGGGCAGGGAGCAAATCAGCCCCAGCATTTT	CAISEGQGANQPQHF
NA	TRBV7-9	TRBJ2-1	TRBD2	TGTGCCAGCAGCTCCATAGCGGGAGGCGGCAATGAGCAGTTCTTC	CASSSIAGGGNEQFF